This is a list of T cell receptor beta chains from one sample in a study of blood T cell repertoires in COVID-19. Only in-frame clones appear in the TCRdb table, and some are missing; sequencing was by immunoSEQ multiplex PCR. The data show over 50,000 clones, around 92% seen once. Source material: peripheral blood. These receptors all come from a man aged 50 or older with active COVID-19. Each CDR3 is given with its conserved first and last residue. The D gene is left open where the match is weak. Clone size, where shown, is once, few, many, or a class for clones that have expanded.

>TRBD1|-|TRBV10-3|TRBJ2-7
TGTGCCATCAAGCATTCGGCCGGGGCAGGGGGCGACGAGCAGTACTTC
CAIKHSAGAGGDEQYF
>TRBD2|-|TRBV6-5|TRBJ2-2
TGTGCCAGCGGAGGACTAGTAGTTTCCGGAGGGGAGCTGTTTTTT
CASGGLVVSGGELFF
>TRBD2|-|TRBV11-3|TRBJ2-3
TGTGCCAGCAGCCCAGGTGGTAGCGGGGGGACGACGCAGTATTTT
CASSPGGSGGTTQYF
>-|-|TRBV28|TRBJ1-1
TGTGCCAGCACACTAACTGGGGGACTTTCGAACACTGAAGCTTTCTTT
CASTLTGGLSNTEAFF
>-|-|TRBV13|TRBJ2-7
TGTGCCAGCAGCTTAGACGGGAACCCTCCCTACGAGCAGTACTTC
CASSLDGNPPYEQYF
>-|once|TRBV6-5|TRBJ2-3
TGTGCCAGCAGGCGGGACTCCACAGATACGCAGTATTTT
CASRRDSTDTQYF
>-|-|TRBV11-2|TRBJ2-1
TGTGCCAGCAGCCCCACATCCTACAATGAGCAGTTCTTC
CASSPTSYNEQFF
>-|few|TRBV30|TRBJ1-5
TGTGCCTGGAGTGTCCAAAGCAATCAGCCCCAGCATTTT
CAWSVQSNQPQHF
>-|-|TRBV7-9|TRBJ2-1
TGTGCCAGCAGCTGGCAGCCTGGGAGCTCCTACAATGAGCAGTTCTTC
CASSWQPGSSYNEQFF
>TRBD1|-|TRBV24-1|TRBJ2-7
TGTGCCACCGGGACAGGGGGCTCCTACGAGCAGTACTTC
CATGTGGSYEQYF
>TRBD2|-|TRBV5-1|TRBJ2-7
TGCGCCAGGACCGGGACTAGCGGGGTAGGGGAGCAGTACTTC
CARTGTSGVGEQYF
>TRBD1|-|TRBV5-4|TRBJ2-7
TGTGCCAGCAGCGCGGGACAGGGGCGGCACGAGCAGTACTTC
CASSAGQGRHEQYF
>-|-|TRBV6-5|TRBJ1-3
TGTGCCAGCAGTCGAGCGGGGTCTGGAAACACCATATATTTT
CASSRAGSGNTIYF
>-|-|TRBV7-2|TRBJ2-7
TGTGCCAGCAGCTTAAACGCGAGGGAGCAGTACTTC
CASSLNAREQYF
>-|-|TRBV5-6|TRBJ1-6
TGTGCCAGCAGTTTGCGCCACTTTCATAATTCACCCCTCCACTTT
CASSLRHFHNSPLHF
>-|once|TRBV4-1|TRBJ2-5
TGCGCCAGCAGCCAAGATATGGGCCGATTCACCCAGTACTTC
CASSQDMGRFTQYF